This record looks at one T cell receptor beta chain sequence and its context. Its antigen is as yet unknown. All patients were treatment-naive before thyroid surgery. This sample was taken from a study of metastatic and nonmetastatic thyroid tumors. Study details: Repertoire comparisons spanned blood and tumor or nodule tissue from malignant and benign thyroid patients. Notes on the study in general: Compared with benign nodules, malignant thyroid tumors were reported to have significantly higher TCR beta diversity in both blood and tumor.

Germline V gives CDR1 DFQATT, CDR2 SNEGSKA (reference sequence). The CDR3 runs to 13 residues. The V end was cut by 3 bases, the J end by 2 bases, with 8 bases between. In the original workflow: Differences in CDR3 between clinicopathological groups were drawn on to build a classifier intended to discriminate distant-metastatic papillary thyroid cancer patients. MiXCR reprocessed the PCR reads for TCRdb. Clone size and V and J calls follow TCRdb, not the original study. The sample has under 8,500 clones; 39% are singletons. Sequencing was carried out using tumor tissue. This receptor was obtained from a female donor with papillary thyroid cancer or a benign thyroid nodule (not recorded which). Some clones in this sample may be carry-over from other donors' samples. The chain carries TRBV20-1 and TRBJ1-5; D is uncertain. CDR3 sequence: CSASHQGNQPQHF. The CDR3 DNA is TGCAGTGCTAGTCACCAGGGCAATCAGCCCCAGCATTTT.